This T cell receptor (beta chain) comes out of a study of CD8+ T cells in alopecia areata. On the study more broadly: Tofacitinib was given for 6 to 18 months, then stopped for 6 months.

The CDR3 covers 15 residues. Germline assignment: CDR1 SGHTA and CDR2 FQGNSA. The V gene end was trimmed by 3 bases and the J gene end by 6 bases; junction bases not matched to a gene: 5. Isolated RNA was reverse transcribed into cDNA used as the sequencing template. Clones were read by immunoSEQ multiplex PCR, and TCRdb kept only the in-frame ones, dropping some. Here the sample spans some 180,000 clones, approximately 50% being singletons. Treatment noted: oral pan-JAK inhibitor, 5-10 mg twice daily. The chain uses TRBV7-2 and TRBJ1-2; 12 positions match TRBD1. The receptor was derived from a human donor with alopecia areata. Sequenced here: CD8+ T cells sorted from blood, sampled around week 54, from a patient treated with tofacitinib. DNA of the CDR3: TGTGCCAGCAGCTTCCCGGGACAGGGGGCGAATGGCTACACCTTC. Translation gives CASSFPGQGANGYTF.